A single sample is the source of the 10 T cell receptor beta chains below, sequenced in a study of long-term antiretroviral therapy in people with HIV. The immunoSEQ assay was v3.0, run at survey level. Profiling relied on immunoSEQ multiplex PCR, and the TCRdb table lists in-frame clones only, not all of them. The table records about 16,000 clones, about 81% of them present only once. The sequencing used unsorted PBMCs, collected 0.1 years after starting antiretroviral therapy. The receptor set was obtained from a man younger than 35 with HIV.

The chain links TRBV28 to TRBJ1-2; D perhaps matches TRBD1 (5 bases). This CDR3 spans 13 amino acids. The germline V gene has CDR1 MDHEN and CDR2 SYDVKM. Trimming removed 3 bases from V and 6 bases from J, with 11 bases in between. The chain's CDR3 is CASSLGDGDGYTF. The CDR3 DNA sequence: TGTGCCAGCAGTTTGGGGGATGGGGATGGCTACACCTTC.

V is TRBV4-1 and J is TRBJ1-4; D is unclear. V was trimmed by 0 bases and J by 5 bases, leaving 10 bases between them. The V gene's germline CDR1 is MGHRA and CDR2 YSYEKL. This CDR3 has 15 residues. The CDR3 sequence is CASSQDSGRNEKLFF. The CDR3 DNA reads TGCGCCAGCAGCCAAGATAGTGGTCGGAATGAAAAACTGTTTTTT.

The rearrangement joins TRBV6-1 to TRBJ2-5; a possible D gene is TRBD2 (5 bases). There are 15 residues in the CDR3. Looked up from germline, CDR1 is MNHNS and CDR2 is SASEGT. V dropped 1 base and J dropped 1 base, with 10 bases sitting between them. The CDR3 coding sequence is TGTGCCAGCAGTGAAGGACTAACGCTCCAAGAGACCCAGTACTTC. It yields the protein CASSEGLTLQETQYF.

By share, this clone ranks as medium-sized. The V and J genes are TRBV11-2 and TRBJ2-3, with 7 bases fitting TRBD2. This CDR3 is built from 16 residues. The ends lost 1 base at V and 6 bases at J; junction bases unmatched: 10. From germline, CDR1 is SGHAT and CDR2 FQNNGV. Here the CDR3 reads CASSLAQRRGDDTQYF. As DNA, the CDR3 is TGTGCCAGCAGCTTAGCCCAGCGACGGGGGGACGATACGCAGTATTTT.

This clone was recorded a few times. The genes are TRBV7-9 and TRBJ1-1; D might be TRBD1 (6 bases). V gave up 4 bases and J gave up 0 bases, with 12 bases separating them. Germline lookup yields CDR1 SEHNR and CDR2 FQNEAQ (reference sequence). This CDR3 has 15 amino acids. CDR3 sequence (DNA): TGTGCCAGCAGCTCGCCTGGGGGCATGAACACTGAAGCTTTCTTT. Translated: CASSSPGGMNTEAFF. The entire variable domain, with the rest obtained from reference TRBV7-9 and TRBJ1-1, is as follows: DTGVSQNPRHKITKRGQNVTFRCDPISEHNRLYWYRQTLGQGPEFLTYFQNEAQLEKSRLLSDRFSAERPKGSFSTLEIQRTEQGDSAMYLCASSSPGGMNTEAFFGQGTRLTVV.

The chain links TRBV7-2 to TRBJ2-5; maybe TRBD2 (5 bases). The CDR3 loop spans 15 amino acids. Between the trimmed V and J ends, which lost 2 bases and 2 bases, there was a span of 12 bases. CDR1 and CDR2 from the germline V gene are SGHTA and FQGNSA. This CDR3 reads CASSLRGQVQETQYF. The CDR3, as DNA: TGTGCCAGCAGCTTAAGAGGGCAGGTTCAAGAGACCCAGTACTTC. The full variable domain, its missing parts supplied by reference TRBV7-2 and TRBJ2-5, is GAGVSQSPSNKVTEKGKDVELRCDPISGHTALYWYRQSLGQGLEFLIYFQGNSAPDKSGLPSDRFSAERTGGSVSTLTIQRTQQEDSAVYLCASSLRGQVQETQYFGPGTRLLVL.

V usage is TRBV6-6 and J usage is TRBJ1-2; 7 nucleotides line up with TRBD1. CDR3 length equals 12 residues. CDR1 is MNHNY and CDR2 is SVGAGI in the germline V gene (reference sequence). V was clipped by 8 bases and J by 3 bases; unmatched bases: 3. The CDR3 here is CASVGQDYGYTF. As DNA, the CDR3 is TGTGCCAGCGTTGGACAGGACTATGGCTACACCTTC.

This clone was counted between two and nine times. Within the sample, other DNA sequences also encode this same CDR3. The chain uses TRBV7-2 and TRBJ1-2; D gene uncertain. Trimming left V 5 bases short and J 2 bases short, with 9 bases between. The germline V gene has CDR1 SGHTA and CDR2 FQGNSA. This CDR3 is built from 13 residues. The CDR3: CASSEPPNYGYTF. The CDR3 DNA sequence: TGTGCCAGCAGCGAGCCACCCAACTATGGCTACACCTTC.

The V and J genes are TRBV6-6 and TRBJ2-7; tentative D call: TRBD1 (5 bases). This CDR3 is built from 9 residues. In germline, CDR1 is MNHNY, CDR2 SVGAGI (reference sequence). Trimming left V 8 bases short and J 7 bases short, with 6 bases between. The CDR3, as DNA: TGTGCCAGCGGGGCGGAGCAGTACTTC. It codes for CASGAEQYF.

This rearrangement joins TRBV9 to TRBJ2-3; D uncertain. Per germline, CDR1 SGDLS and CDR2 YYNGEE. CDR3 length: 15 amino acids. V was shortened by 1 base and J by 3 bases, with 12 bases between the two germline ends. DNA of the CDR3: TGTGCCAGCAGCGTAAACGCCCAGGCGACAGATACGCAGTATTTT. This encodes CASSVNAQATDTQYF. The whole variable domain, filled in from reference TRBV9 and TRBJ2-3, reads DSGVTQTPKHLITATGQRVTLRCSPRSGDLSVYWYQQSLDQGLQFLIQYYNGEERAKGNILERFSAQQFPDLHSELNLSSLELGDSALYFCASSVNAQATDTQYFGPGTRLTVL.